Sequencing of this T cell receptor (beta chain) was carried out in a study of OX40 agonist ivuxolimab in advanced cancers. In the study overall: Each patient was given ivuxolimab into a vein every 2 weeks, at 0.01 to 10 mg/kg. Points from the study as a whole: Within 6 weeks, CD4+ and CD8+ blood T cells expanded clonally at 0.1 to 3.0 mg/kg.

As concerns this clone: As yet, its antigen is unknown.

Generated by immunoSEQ multiplex PCR, the TCRdb table keeps only in-frame clones and is missing some. The sample yields tens of thousands of clones, about 86% seen once. This CDR3 has 13 residues. Germline values: CDR1 LGHNA, CDR2 YSLEER. The V and J ends lost 2 bases and 5 bases, in that order; junction bases with no gene match: 1. The V gene is TRBV4-3, the J gene TRBJ1-1; 8 bases match TRBD1. Source: CD4+ or CD8+ T cells sorted from blood, taken in a trial of the OX40 agonist ivuxolimab. The receptor's source is an adult with an advanced solid tumor such as melanoma, head and neck, liver or kidney cancer. CDR3 region: CASSQNRGTEAFF. Written as DNA, the CDR3 is TGCGCCAGCAGCCAAAACAGGGGGACTGAAGCTTTCTTT.